The 9 T cell receptor beta chains presented below share a single source sample, sequenced in a study of cytomegalovirus exposure and HLA in healthy donors. The primer mix had 60 Vbeta and 13 Jbeta primers. Using immunoSEQ multiplex PCR, the repertoire was profiled, and TCRdb retains in-frame clones only, with some absent. The sample records about 200,000 clones, over 60% being singletons. The material sequenced was PBMCs. The receptor source for this set is a woman in her thirties or forties in good health and CMV-seronegative.

The chain is built from TRBV6-6 and TRBJ2-1, with TRBD2 matching 10 bases. Germline trimming cut 5 bases from V and 3 bases from J; bases unmatched to any gene: 7. CDR3 size: 16 residues. CDR1 is MNHNY and CDR2 is SVGAGI in the germline V gene (reference sequence). The CDR3 DNA sequence: TGTGCCAGCAGTCCTAGCGGGGGAGCGCGCTACAATGAGCAGTTCTTC. This sequence encodes CASSPSGGARYNEQFF.

This clone was counted between two and nine times. The chain employs TRBV30 and TRBJ1-3, with a weak D call TRBD1 (5 bases). Trimming shortened V by 5 bases and J by 0 bases, and 11 bases separated the two germline ends. Germline CDR1 and CDR2: GTSNPN and SVGIG (reference sequence). This CDR3 has 14 amino acids. CDR3 sequence: CAWQGSSSGNTIYF. The CDR3 nucleotides read TGTGCCTGGCAGGGATCCAGCTCTGGAAACACCATATATTTT.

The CDR3 spells CAWRDRAVRSGNTIYF. DNA of the CDR3: TGTGCCTGGAGGGACAGGGCGGTTCGCTCTGGAAACACCATATATTTT. This rearrangement joins TRBV30 to TRBJ1-3, with TRBD1 matching 8 bases. The trim removed 3 bases at V and 0 bases at J, leaving 7 bases unmatched. This CDR3 has 16 amino acids. Germline CDR1 GTSNPN, CDR2 SVGIG (reference sequence).

This rearrangement joins TRBV7-2 to TRBJ2-1; TRBD2 aligns across 8 bases. Germline V gene lookup returns CDR1 SGHTA and CDR2 FQGNSA. V dropped 8 bases and J dropped 7; count of bases not matched to a gene: 13. The CDR3 length is 15 residues. The CDR3 DNA sequence: TGTGCCAGCCTACTAACCTTAGCGGGACAAAATGAGCAGTTCTTC. This encodes CASLLTLAGQNEQFF.

The chain has TRBV21-1 and TRBJ1-2; the table's D call of TRBD1 was not tested on the DNA. TRBV21-1 is listed as a pseudogene. This CDR3 spans 15 amino acids. In DNA, the CDR3 is TGTGCCAGCAGCACCCCCGGGACAGGGACGCCGGGCTACACCTTC. This gives the protein CASSTPGTGTPGYTF.

The chain recombines TRBV2 with TRBJ2-7; possible D gene TRBD2, 5 bases. Germline V gene data show CDR1 as SNHLY and CDR2 as FYNNEI. The CDR3 loop spans 12 amino acids. The ends were cut back, 4 bases at V and 3 bases at J, with 7 bases in the middle. The CDR3: CASSVTSYEQYF. In nucleotides, the CDR3 is TGTGCCAGCAGTGTCACTAGCTACGAGCAGTACTTC.

The chain has TRBV6-6 and TRBJ1-1; D is perhaps TRBD1 (6 bases). The germline V gene encodes CDR1 MNHNY and CDR2 SVGAGI (reference sequence). This CDR3 is 14 amino acids long. Trimming left V 8 bases short and J 4 bases short, with 17 bases between. CDR3 nucleotide sequence: TGTGCCAGCCTCGGGGGGGGCTATTTCACTGAAGCTTTCTTT. Amino acid sequence: CASLGGGYFTEAFF.

J is TRBJ1-2 and V is TRBV30; TRBD1 is a possible D gene (6 bases). Germline values: CDR1 GTSNPN, CDR2 SVGIG (reference sequence). This CDR3 comprises 14 residues. The V gene lost 2 bases and the J gene lost 8 bases, with 18 bases spanning the gap. CDR3 protein: CAWSRERGGWGYTF. Here the CDR3 DNA reads TGTGCCTGGAGTCGGGAGAGGGGGGGCTGGGGCTACACCTTC. Complete variable domain (other parts from reference TRBV30 and TRBJ1-2): SQTIHQWPATLVQPVGSPLSLECTVEGTSNPNLYWYRQAAGRGLQLLFYSVGIGQISSEVPQNLSASRPQDRQFILSSKKLLLSDSGFYLCAWSRERGGWGYTFGSGTRLTVV.

The rearrangement joins TRBV2 to TRBJ1-2, with D possibly TRBD1 on 6 matching bases. V shed 3 bases and J shed 1 base, with 9 bases lying between them. CDR1 and CDR2 (germline): SNHLY, FYNNEI. This CDR3 is built from 14 residues. CDR3 protein: CASSEDRINYGYTF. The CDR3 DNA follows: TGTGCCAGCAGTGAGGACAGAATTAACTATGGCTACACCTTC. Based on the CDR3 plus reference TRBV2 and TRBJ1-2, the full variable domain is EPEVTQTPSHQVTQMGQEVILRCVPISNHLYFYWYRQILGQKVEFLVSFYNNEISEKSEIFDDQFSVERPDGSNFTLKIRSTKLEDSAMYFCASSEDRINYGYTFGSGTRLTVV.